These 31 T cell receptor beta chains came from one sample sequenced in a study of identical twins. Each CDR3 protein gets one entry after TCRdb re-called the 5' RACE reads with MiXCR. The table has approximately 220,000 distinct CDR3 sequences, 6% to 8% seen once. These data were also filed under a second study, of yellow fever vaccine responses in identical twins.

The sequenced material came from CD8+ T cells sorted from blood. The source is a woman aged 18-30 years in good health.

The DNA of the CDR3 is TGTGCCAGCAGCCAAGCTTTCGCGGGAGGGCCAGCCGGGGAGCTGTTTTTT. Protein product: CASSQAFAGGPAGELFF. The chain uses TRBV3-1 and TRBJ2-2, with 9 bases identical to TRBD2. From germline, CDR1 is LGHDT and CDR2 YNNKEL (reference sequence). The CDR3 covers 17 residues. V dropped 1 base and J dropped 6; count of bases not matched to a gene: 9.

In its sample, this clonotype was seen a few times. The V gene is TRBV10-3, the J gene TRBJ2-5; D gene uncertain. The CDR3 length is 14 residues. CDR1 ENHRY and CDR2 SYGVKD come from the germline V gene. V was cut by 2 bases and J by 1 base, with 8 bases left in between. CDR3: CAISEPAVQETQYF. The CDR3 bases are TGTGCCATCAGTGAGCCCGCAGTCCAAGAGACCCAGTACTTC.

This clonotype was counted only a few times. This chain connects TRBV29-1 to TRBJ2-7; D is unclear. Germline values: CDR1 SQVTM, CDR2 ANQGSEA. Trimming cost V 0 bases and J 4 bases, with 4 bases left between them. This CDR3 spans 11 amino acids. As DNA, the CDR3 is TGCAGCGTTGAAGAGAAGTACGAGCAGTACTTC. Encoded protein: CSVEEKYEQYF.

This chain uses TRBV6-5 with TRBJ2-7; D gene uncertain. This CDR3 spans 14 amino acids. The germline gives CDR1 MNHEY, CDR2 SVGAGI. V gave up 0 bases and J gave up 0 bases, with 6 bases separating them. For the CDR3, the DNA is TGTGCCAGCAGTTACTCGTCCGGCTCCTACGAGCAGTACGTC. Protein sequence: CASSYSSGSYEQYV.

There are many counts of this clonotype. The chain combines TRBV4-1 with TRBJ1-1; 8 bases match TRBD1. Germline V gene data show CDR1 as MGHRA and CDR2 as YSYEKL. V lost 2 bases and J lost 4; bases outside the gene matches: 9. The CDR3 sequence is 16 residues long. CDR3 bases: TGCGCCAGCAGCCAAAAATGGGACAGGTCGTTCACTGAAGCTTTCTTT. Its protein product is CASSQKWDRSFTEAFF.

The genes are TRBV2 and TRBJ2-3, with D perhaps TRBD2 (5 bases). The CDR3 totals 10 residues. Trimming pared 6 bases from V and 8 bases from J, leaving 6 bases between. The germline CDR1 and CDR2 sequences are SNHLY and FYNNEI. Here the CDR3 reads CASRGSTQYF. The CDR3 region has the DNA TGTGCCAGCAGAGGGAGTACGCAGTATTTT.

This clonotype was recorded at least ten times. This chain joins TRBV28 and TRBJ1-4; D is possibly TRBD1 (5 bases). The CDR3 covers 16 residues. Germline V lookup: CDR1 MDHEN, CDR2 SYDVKM. V lost 5 bases and J lost 2, with 15 bases in between. CDR3 amino acids: CASSGGPWGTNEKLFF. As DNA, the CDR3 is TGTGCCAGCAGTGGTGGACCCTGGGGGACTAATGAAAAACTGTTTTTT. Drawing the rest from reference TRBV28 and TRBJ1-4, the complete variable domain is DVKVTQSSRYLVKRTGEKVFLECVQDMDHENMFWYRQDPGLGLRLIYFSYDVKMKEKGDIPEGYSVSREKKERFSLILESASTNQTSMYLCASSGGPWGTNEKLFFGSGTQLSVL.

This clonotype came up many times. The genes are TRBV12-3 or TRBV12-4 and TRBJ1-1, with 8 bases fitting TRBD1. This CDR3 has 15 amino acids. V lost 1 base and J lost 5; bases outside the gene matches: 6. CDR3 residues: CASSLGTGGTTEAFF. The CDR3 bases are TGTGCCAGCAGTTTAGGCACAGGGGGTACGACTGAAGCTTTCTTT.

In its sample, this clonotype was seen many times. The chain carries TRBV4-1 and TRBJ2-5, with 9 bases identical to TRBD2. The CDR3 runs to 18 residues. Losses at the gene ends were 1 base for V and 2 bases for J; bases not matched to a gene: 11. From germline, CDR1 is MGHRA and CDR2 YSYEKL. CDR3 DNA sequence: TGCGCCAGCAGCCAAGTCCCAGCGGGAGGACCAATACAAGAGACCCAGTACTTC. This translates into CASSQVPAGGPIQETQYF.

This clonotype has a count of ten or more. The chain recombines TRBV9 with TRBJ2-7; the D gene is possibly TRBD2 (5 bases). Germline CDR1 is SGDLS and CDR2 is YYNGEE. With 4 bases removed from V and 3 bases from J, the gap between germline ends came to 11 bases. The CDR3 spans 13 residues. CDR3 residues: CASSPEGVYEQYF. The CDR3 coding sequence is TGTGCCAGCAGCCCAGAGGGAGTCTACGAGCAGTACTTC.

A few counts support this clonotype. The genes are TRBV12-3 or TRBV12-4 and TRBJ2-7; 7 bases line up with TRBD2. This CDR3 comprises 15 residues. With V trimmed by 5 bases and J by 0 bases, 7 bases remained unmatched. This chain's CDR3 is CASSPSGFFSYEQYF. The CDR3 coding sequence is TGTGCCAGCAGTCCTAGCGGATTCTTCTCCTACGAGCAGTACTTC.

There are many counts of this clonotype. The V call is TRBV4-2, the J call TRBJ2-3, with D possibly TRBD2 on 5 matching bases. The V gene's germline CDR1 is LGHNA and CDR2 YNFKEQ. The ends were cut back, 4 bases at V and 1 base at J, with 15 bases in the middle. The CDR3 is 16 residues long. DNA of the CDR3: TGTGCCAGCAGCCCACATTACGGGGTAGGCACAGATACGCAGTATTTT. This codes for CASSPHYGVGTDTQYF.

This chain links TRBV6-6 with TRBJ1-2; TRBD1 is a possible D gene (5 bases). The V gene's germline CDR1 is MNHNY and CDR2 SVGAGI (reference sequence). The V gene lost 2 bases and the J gene lost 6 bases, with 10 bases spanning the gap. The CDR3 extends over 13 amino acids. The CDR3, as DNA: TGTGCCAGCAGTTACGGGGGTATCAATGGCTACACCTTC. Translating it yields CASSYGGINGYTF.

The rearrangement uses TRBV5-1 and TRBJ1-6, with 7 bases identical to TRBD1. Germline lookup yields CDR1 SGHRS and CDR2 YFSETQ. CDR3 length: 14 residues. V lost 4 bases to trimming and J lost 7 bases; unmatched junction nucleotides: 5. The CDR3 DNA reads TGCGCCAGCAGCACCGGGACAGCCAATTCACCCCTCCACTTT. This encodes CASSTGTANSPLHF.

This clonotype was counted ten times or more. This rearrangement joins TRBV27 to TRBJ2-7; 7 nucleotides agree with TRBD2. V shed 7 bases and J 4 bases; nucleotides not matched to a gene: 4. The CDR3 runs to 12 residues. The germline CDR1 and CDR2 sequences are MNHEY and SMNVEV (reference sequence). CDR3 nucleotide sequence: TGTGCCAGCATGAGCGGGAATTACGAGCAGTACGTC. This gives the protein CASMSGNYEQYV.

This clonotype was counted at least ten times. V is TRBV27 and J is TRBJ1-2, with 11 bases lining up with TRBD1. Unmatched junction bases numbered 1, after V lost 0 bases and J lost 7 bases. CDR3 length equals 14 residues. Looked up from germline, CDR1 is MNHEY and CDR2 is SMNVEV (reference sequence). CDR3 sequence: CASSLSGTGGGYTF. DNA for the CDR3: TGTGCCAGCAGTTTATCCGGGACAGGGGGTGGCTACACCTTC.

This rearrangement joins TRBV7-9 to TRBJ2-7, with 7 bases identical to TRBD1. Germline-derived CDR1 and CDR2 are SEHNR and FQNEAQ (reference sequence). Trimming took 2 bases from V and 3 from J; bases not matched to a gene: 4. The CDR3 runs 14 residues. CDR3 coding DNA: TGTGCCAGCAGCTTAAAGGGGGCCGACTACGAGCAGTACTTC. This sequence encodes CASSLKGADYEQYF. The whole variable domain, filled in from reference TRBV7-9 and TRBJ2-7, reads DTGVSQNPRHKITKRGQNVTFRCDPISEHNRLYWYRQTLGQGPEFLTYFQNEAQLEKSRLLSDRFSAERPKGSFSTLEIQRTEQGDSAMYLCASSLKGADYEQYFGPGTRLTVT.

The CDR3 sequence is CASTTNTGELFF. The DNA of the CDR3 is TGTGCCAGCACGACGAACACCGGGGAGCTGTTTTTT. V and J are TRBV9 and TRBJ2-2; D uncertain. Trimming took off 6 bases at V and 0 bases at J, with 3 bases between the two ends. The CDR3 is made up of 12 amino acids. Germline CDR1 SGDLS, CDR2 YYNGEE. Full variable domain (outside the CDR3, taken from reference TRBV9 and TRBJ2-2): DSGVTQTPKHLITATGQRVTLRCSPRSGDLSVYWYQQSLDQGLQFLIQYYNGEERAKGNILERFSAQQFPDLHSELNLSSLELGDSALYFCASTTNTGELFFGEGSRLTVL.

The DNA for the CDR3 is TGTGCCAGCAGCATTTGGACAGGAACCTCCTACGAGCAGTACTTC. Translation: CASSIWTGTSYEQYF. The J gene is TRBJ2-7, the V gene TRBV7-6; 7 nucleotides align to TRBD1. V lost 5 bases and J lost 0; bases outside the gene matches: 7. Germline CDR1 is SGHVS and CDR2 is FNYEAQ. The CDR3 loop spans 15 amino acids.

This clonotype has just a few counts. This CDR3 reads CASSQEEGTGIYEQFF. As DNA, the CDR3 is TGTGCCAGCAGCCAAGAGGAAGGGACAGGGATCTATGAGCAGTTCTTC. V and J are TRBV4-2 and TRBJ2-1, with TRBD1 identical over 9 bases. The CDR3 loop spans 16 amino acids. Losses at the gene ends were 0 bases for V and 8 bases for J; bases not matched to a gene: 8. Germline V gives CDR1 LGHNA, CDR2 YNFKEQ.

The chain couples TRBV28 to TRBJ2-1; D possibly corresponds to TRBD2 (7 bases). Deletions cut 1 base from V and 0 bases from J, with 10 bases between. Germline V CDR1 and CDR2: MDHEN, SYDVKM. The CDR3 is 16 amino acids. The CDR3 nucleotides read TGTGCCAGCAGTTTATCGGGGGGCAGCTCCTACAATGAGCAGTTCTTC. The encoded protein is CASSLSGGSSYNEQFF.

This clonotype showed up just a few times. The CDR3 loop reads CASTPFADANTGELFF. Written as DNA, the CDR3 is TGTGCCAGCACCCCCTTCGCGGACGCGAACACCGGGGAGCTGTTTTTT. The rearrangement links TRBV12-3 or TRBV12-4 to TRBJ2-2; D remains unclear. The length of the CDR3 is 16 residues. V lost 7 bases and J 0 bases, leaving 15 bases between the germline ends.

This clonotype occurred a few times. The rearrangement uses TRBV12-3 or TRBV12-4 and TRBJ1-5; possibly TRBD1 for D (6 bases). The V end was cut by 6 bases, the J end by 7 bases, with 16 bases between. The CDR3 covers 14 residues. This CDR3 is CASSQSGVWQPQHF. For the CDR3, the DNA is TGTGCCAGCAGCCAATCAGGGGTATGGCAGCCCCAGCATTTT.

This clonotype was observed many times. This rearrangement joins TRBV2 to TRBJ2-1, with D hard to call. Deletions cut 4 bases from V and 0 bases from J, with 16 bases between. Germline CDR1 reads SNHLY; CDR2 reads FYNNEI. The CDR3 covers 17 residues. CDR3 sequence (DNA): TGTGCCAGCAGTGTGAGTTGGCAGAGCAGCTCCTACAATGAGCAGTTCTTC. Protein: CASSVSWQSSSYNEQFF.

In this sample, this clonotype turned up many times. The genes are TRBV15 and TRBJ2-3; 8 bases are a match to TRBD2. With 3 bases clipped from V and 2 bases from J, the junction kept 4 bases outside the gene matches. The CDR3 is 15 residues long. CDR1 and CDR2 from the germline V gene are LNHNV and YYDKDF (reference sequence). The CDR3: CATSSLSGATDTQYF. CDR3 nucleotide sequence: TGTGCCACCAGCAGCCTTAGCGGGGCCACAGATACGCAGTATTTT.

This chain links TRBV11-2 with TRBJ1-1, with D tentatively TRBD1 (6 bases). This CDR3 region has 16 residues. The germline gives CDR1 SGHAT, CDR2 FQNNGV. Trimming removed 1 base from V and 3 bases from J, with 15 bases in between. CDR3 sequence (DNA): TGTGCCAGCAGCTTAGTCGTGGGGGCTCGTGACACTGAAGCTTTCTTT. The encoded protein is CASSLVVGARDTEAFF.

In regard to this clonotype: No conserved phenylalanine or tryptophan is present at the end of the CDR3, so a read error is the likely explanation. This sequence joins TRBV5-1 and TRBJ2-2; tentative D call: TRBD1 (6 bases). V lost 4 bases to trimming and J lost 7 bases, with 8 bases between them. Looked up from germline, CDR1 is SGHRS and CDR2 is YFSETQ. CDR3 length equals 12 residues. DNA of the CDR3: TGCGCCAGCAGCCCGACAGGCGGGGAGCTGTTTTCT. Its translation: CASSPTGGELFS.

V is TRBV29-1 and J is TRBJ1-2, with a possible D match to TRBD1 (5 bases). This CDR3 comprises 13 residues. With 3 bases removed from V and 8 bases from J, the gap between germline ends came to 16 bases. Looked up from germline, CDR1 is SQVTM and CDR2 is ANQGSEA. The CDR3 coding sequence is TGCAGCGTTGACGCCAGGGAAGGGGAAGGCTACACCTTC. Translated, it gives CSVDAREGEGYTF.

For this clonotype: One junction end disagrees with the germline gene, perhaps due to a read error. The chain carries TRBV9 and TRBJ1-1, with D uncertain. This CDR3 spans 12 amino acids. CDR1 is SGDLS, CDR2 YYNGEE, per germline. CDR3 in amino acids: CASSVTQERSLF. In DNA, the CDR3 is TGTGCCAGCAGCGTAACTCAAGAACGCTCTCTCTTT.

This clonotype has just one count. The final CDR3 position lacks the conserved phenylalanine or tryptophan, pointing to a likely read error. This sequence joins TRBV2 and TRBJ2-1; 10 bases are a match to TRBD2. V lost 5 bases and J lost 2; bases outside the gene matches: 3. Looked up from germline, CDR1 is SNHLY and CDR2 is FYNNEI. CDR3 size: 15 residues. The CDR3 loop reads CASSSGRETYNEQFL. The DNA of the CDR3 is TGTGCCAGCAGTAGCGGGAGGGAGACCTACAATGAGCAGTTCTTG.

Only a few counts were recorded for this clonotype. The rearrangement uses TRBV11-1 and TRBJ2-4, with 7 bases that match TRBD1. Trimming removed 5 bases from V and 0 bases from J; junction bases left unmatched: 13. Germline-derived CDR1 and CDR2 are SGHAT and FQDESV (reference sequence). This CDR3 has 18 residues. CDR3 nucleotide sequence: TGTGCCAGCAGCCAAAATACACAGGGGACAATAGCCAAAAACATTCAGTACTTC. It is translated as CASSQNTQGTIAKNIQYF.